This record covers a single T cell receptor beta chain. This CDR3 contains 14 residues. CDR1 DFQATT and CDR2 SNEGSKA come from the germline V gene (reference sequence). From its re-call of the 5' RACE reads, TCRdb lists each CDR3 protein once, without DNA. The table lists about 110,000 distinct CDR3 sequences. The data were obtained in a study of monozygotic twins with inflammatory bowel disease. V usage is TRBV20-1 and J usage is TRBJ2-1; TCRdb lists TRBD2, though no DNA is available to test this call. The sequence was collected from a human donor with ulcerative colitis or Crohn's disease, or a healthy co-twin of an affected twin (not recorded which). The sample consisted of blood. The CDR3 reads CSARLAGLGGEQFF.